Below are 10 T cell receptor beta chains sequenced from a single sample in a study of identical twins. TCRdb itself ran the 5' RACE reads through MiXCR, one entry per CDR3 protein. The sample has around 490,000 distinct CDR3 sequences; 13% to 15% are singletons. The sample was also reused in another study, on yellow fever vaccine responses in identical twins.

The specimen sequenced was CD4+ T cells sorted from blood. The receptors were sampled from a woman aged 18-29 years in good health.

This clonotype was detected only a few times. The chain carries TRBV10-3 and TRBJ2-2; no clear D. This CDR3 contains 11 residues. V gave up 7 bases and J gave up 7 bases, with 7 bases separating them. CDR1 is ENHRY and CDR2 is SYGVKD in the germline V gene. CDR3: CAITPGGELFF. Here the CDR3 DNA reads TGTGCCATCACCCCAGGCGGGGAGCTGTTTTTT.

This clonotype showed up many times. The V gene is TRBV29-1, the J gene TRBJ2-5; unclear D gene. This CDR3 is built from 13 residues. Germline assignment: CDR1 SQVTM and CDR2 ANQGSEA. The ends were cut back, 6 bases at V and 4 bases at J, with 15 bases in the middle. DNA for the CDR3: TGCAGCGTAAACGGCCCGGATGGAGAGACCCAGTACTTC. Translation: CSVNGPDGETQYF.

The chain uses TRBV20-1 and TRBJ2-7; D may be TRBD2 (5 bases). The V end was cut by 5 bases, the J end by 3 bases, with 26 bases between. The CDR3 runs to 17 residues. Germline V lookup: CDR1 DFQATT, CDR2 SNEGSKA (reference sequence). The CDR3 region has the DNA TGCAGTGCTCGGATCCGGGGTGTGGGTTCGGCGAGCTACGAGCAGTACTTC. The encoded protein is CSARIRGVGSASYEQYF.

This clonotype has just a few counts. The CDR3 coding sequence is TGTGCCAGCAGCCCCGAGGCGGGGGCCTACGAGCAGTACTTC. This codes for CASSPEAGAYEQYF. V usage is TRBV7-9 and J usage is TRBJ2-7; TRBD2 aligns across 7 bases. J was trimmed by 2 bases and V by 5 bases; bases with no gene match: 6. Germline loops: CDR1 SEHNR, CDR2 FQNEAQ (reference sequence). The CDR3 is 14 residues long.

This clonotype was counted only a few times. The chain recombines TRBV5-1 with TRBJ2-3; the match to TRBD2 covers 13 bases. The ends lost 4 bases at V and 2 bases at J; junction bases unmatched: 7. Germline assignment: CDR1 SGHRS and CDR2 YFSETQ. The CDR3 totals 17 residues. CDR3 in amino acids: CASSPGGLAGYTDTQYF. CDR3 bases: TGCGCCAGCAGCCCCGGGGGACTAGCGGGATACACAGATACGCAGTATTTT. The full variable domain, in which reference TRBV5-1 and TRBJ2-3 provide the parts outside the CDR3, is KAGVTQTPRYLIKTRGQQVTLSCSPISGHRSVSWYQQTPGQGLQFLFEYFSETQRNKGNFPGRFSGRQFSNSRSEMNVSTLELGDSALYLCASSPGGLAGYTDTQYFGPGTRLTVL.

The chain links TRBV20-1 to TRBJ1-1; no clear D gene. There are 10 residues in the CDR3. V lost 3 bases and J lost 7, with 6 bases in between. CDR1 and CDR2 (germline): DFQATT, SNEGSKA (reference sequence). The CDR3 DNA sequence: TGCAGTGCTAGGGACGGTGAAGCTTTCTTT. This encodes CSARDGEAFF.

This clonotype was recorded many times. The genes are TRBV5-1 and TRBJ1-5; TRBD1 matches 7 bases. V trimming: 3 bases; J trimming: 4 bases; junction bases outside the gene matches: 10. The CDR3 consists of 16 residues. The germline V gene encodes CDR1 SGHRS and CDR2 YFSETQ. CDR3 in amino acids: CASSSDPGQTNQPQHF. CDR3 coding DNA: TGCGCCAGCAGCTCAGATCCGGGACAGACTAATCAGCCCCAGCATTTT.

In its sample, this clonotype was seen a few times. The rearrangement uses TRBV5-1 and TRBJ2-7, with 7 positions matching TRBD2. The J segment lost 0 bases and the V segment lost 2 bases, leaving 11 bases of the junction unmatched. Germline V gives CDR1 SGHRS, CDR2 YFSETQ. The CDR3 sequence is 17 residues long. The CDR3 DNA reads TGCGCCAGCAGCTTCGGACCATCCGGGACTAACTCCTACGAGCAGTACTTC. This sequence encodes CASSFGPSGTNSYEQYF.

J is TRBJ2-3 and V is TRBV5-4; 7 positions match TRBD2. Germline V gives CDR1 SGHNT, CDR2 YYREEE (reference sequence). The CDR3 has 16 residues. V dropped 0 bases and J dropped 6; count of bases not matched to a gene: 10. CDR3: CASSLGGGPPQDTQYF. The CDR3 DNA sequence: TGTGCCAGCAGCTTGGGGGGGGGACCTCCACAGGATACGCAGTATTTT.

This clonotype occurred a few times. This CDR3 reads CSVKQSPSTDTQYF. For the CDR3, the DNA is TGCAGCGTTAAACAGAGCCCTAGCACAGATACGCAGTATTTT. The chain has TRBV29-1 and TRBJ2-3; D is uncertain. CDR1 and CDR2 from the germline V gene are SQVTM and ANQGSEA. The CDR3 is 14 amino acids. Trimming left V 5 bases short and J 0 bases short, with 12 bases between.